This T cell receptor (beta chain) came from a study of blood T cells in healthy people across ages. Study findings and constraints: TCR beta diversity was tightly associated with the proportion of naive T cells.

There are 14 residues in the CDR3. The V and J ends lost 4 bases and 4 bases respectively, with 15 bases between them. The germline CDR1 and CDR2 sequences are SGHDT and YYEEEE. This clonotype turned up a few times. The antigen remains unidentified. Through a sample-barcoded 5' primer and a J-beta primer mix, a second PCR was run for 7 to 11 cycles. MiXCR, run by TCRdb on the 5' RACE reads, gives a single entry per CDR3 protein. The sample holds some 930,000 distinct CDR3 sequences; 25% to 30% are singletons and the top ten take around 9.6%. The same sample was also used in a study of T cells of mothers and their children. Per that study: Unrelated mother-child pairs always had slightly, but never significantly, lower normalized overlap than related pairs.

The origin of this receptor is a woman in her forties in good health. V usage is TRBV5-6 and J usage is TRBJ2-7; D is ambiguous. Material for sequencing was blood. CDR3 in amino acids: CASSPLTRPYEQYF. As DNA, the CDR3 is TGTGCCAGCAGCCCGCTGACACGCCCGTACGAGCAGTACTTC.